These 16 T cell receptor beta chains were all obtained from the same sample, sequenced in a study of T cell clones after liver transplantation. The table came from immunoSEQ multiplex PCR; TCRdb's copy has only in-frame clones and leaves some out. The sample yields tens of thousands of clones, about four fifths seen once. Sequencing was performed on CD4+ T cells from blood, taken 12 months after liver transplant. Source of these receptors: a human patient who received a liver transplant. Some T cells may have come from the graft donor.

This clone has a single count. Other nucleotide sequences from this sample produce the same CDR3. This chain uses TRBV5-1 with TRBJ2-1; 11 positions match TRBD2. The CDR3 length is 16 residues. The V gene's germline CDR1 is SGHRS and CDR2 YFSETQ. Germline trimming cut 1 base from V and 0 bases from J; bases unmatched to any gene: 0. In nucleotides, the CDR3 is TGCGCCAGCAGCTTGACTAGCGGGAGCTCCTACAATGAGCAGTTCTTC. It yields the protein CASSLTSGSSYNEQFF.

This clone was found a few times. This sequence joins TRBV7-8 and TRBJ1-2, with D possibly TRBD1 on 6 matching bases. V shed 0 bases and J shed 8 bases, with 13 bases lying between them. CDR3 length: 14 amino acids. CDR1 and CDR2 (germline): SGHVS, FQNEAQ. The CDR3 here is CASSLAPQGMGYTF. CDR3 sequence (DNA): TGTGCCAGCAGCTTAGCCCCTCAGGGGATGGGCTACACCTTC.

Only a few counts were recorded for this clone. The chain uses TRBV28 and TRBJ2-7, with D perhaps TRBD1 (6 bases). Trimming took off 6 bases at V and 0 bases at J, with 18 bases between the two ends. This CDR3 is 16 amino acids long. CDR1 and CDR2 from the germline V gene are MDHEN and SYDVKM. CDR3 region: CASSHSGTPLSYEQYF. The CDR3 region has the DNA TGTGCCAGCAGCCACTCCGGGACACCCCTCTCCTACGAGCAGTACTTC.

This clone came up once. This chain links TRBV18 with TRBJ2-1, with 9 bases identical to TRBD2. The CDR3 totals 17 residues. CDR1 is KGHSH and CDR2 is LQKENI in the germline V gene. The V segment lost 3 bases and the J segment 0 bases; nucleotides outside the gene matches: 6. DNA for the CDR3: TGTGCCAGCTCACCGCAGATAGCGGGAGACTCCTACAATGAGCAGTTCTTC. It yields the protein CASSPQIAGDSYNEQFF.

Many counts were recorded for this clone. DNA of the CDR3: TGTGCCAGCCTCAAAAGTACTAGCGGGAGAGGCGAGCAGTACTTC. This codes for CASLKSTSGRGEQYF. The chain recombines TRBV28 with TRBJ2-7; 11 positions match TRBD2. The V gene end was trimmed by 8 bases and the J gene end by 6 bases; junction bases not matched to a gene: 12. From germline, CDR1 is MDHEN and CDR2 SYDVKM. The CDR3 consists of 15 residues.

This chain joins TRBV21-1 and TRBJ2-7; the listed D gene, TRBD1, was not tested against the DNA. TRBV21-1 is given as a pseudogene. The CDR3 extends over 16 amino acids. The CDR3 DNA follows: TGTGCCAGCAGCAAATATTTGACAGGGGTGGTCGACGAGCAGTACTTC. This encodes CASSKYLTGVVDEQYF.

The genes are TRBV11-3 and TRBJ2-7; 7 bases align to TRBD2. This CDR3 comprises 13 residues. Trimming removed 5 bases from V and 0 bases from J; junction bases left unmatched: 1. Germline CDR1 is SGHNT and CDR2 is YENEEA. In nucleotides, the CDR3 is TGTGCCAGCAGCCGCGGGGGCTCCTACGAGCAGTACTTC. It codes for CASSRGGSYEQYF.

This clone has ten or more counts. The identical CDR3 is also encoded by other nucleotide sequences in the sample. CDR3: CASSLQGRGTNTEAFF. DNA for the CDR3: TGCGCCAGCAGCTTACAGGGGCGGGGAACCAACACTGAAGCTTTCTTT. V usage is TRBV5-1 and J usage is TRBJ1-1, with 7 bases matching TRBD1. J lost 2 bases, V lost 2 bases, and 9 bases had no gene match. This CDR3 has 16 amino acids. Germline CDR1 and CDR2: SGHRS and YFSETQ.

The J gene is TRBJ1-2, the V gene TRBV5-1, with no clear D. V was cut by 0 bases and J by 7 bases, with 16 bases left in between. This CDR3 contains 15 residues. Germline V lookup: CDR1 SGHRS, CDR2 YFSETQ. The CDR3 sequence is CASSLGAGGYSGYTF. The CDR3 coding sequence is TGCGCCAGCAGCTTGGGGGCAGGTGGATATAGTGGCTACACCTTC.

The chain carries TRBV7-9 and TRBJ2-5; either TRBD1 or TRBD2 may fit D (7 bases each). CDR1 SEHNR and CDR2 FQNEAQ come from the germline V gene (reference sequence). The V and J ends lost 5 bases and 4 bases respectively, with 17 bases between them. This CDR3 comprises 15 residues. This CDR3 is CASSPRGGQRETQYF. The CDR3 DNA is TGTGCCAGCAGCCCCAGGGGGGGCCAGAGAGAGACCCAGTACTTC.

V usage is TRBV7-2 and J usage is TRBJ2-7; TRBD1 matches at 7 bases. The germline V gene has CDR1 SGHTA and CDR2 FQGNSA. This CDR3 comprises 15 residues. V shed 2 bases, J shed 0 bases, and the junction held 4 bases outside the gene matches. In DNA, the CDR3 is TGTGCCAGCAGCTTACAGGGGGAGACCTCCTACGAGCAGTACTTC. It yields the protein CASSLQGETSYEQYF.

The rearrangement joins TRBV10-1 to TRBJ1-1, with 8 bases matching TRBD1. The length of the CDR3 is 15 residues. V trimming: 2 bases; J trimming: 1 base; junction bases outside the gene matches: 3. CDR1 is WNHNN, CDR2 SYGVQD, per germline (reference sequence). The CDR3 spells CASSEGQGRNTEAFF. CDR3 DNA sequence: TGCGCCAGCAGTGAGGGACAGGGCAGGAACACTGAAGCTTTCTTT.

The V call is TRBV4-1, the J call TRBJ2-3, with 9 bases identical to TRBD2. Per germline, CDR1 MGHRA and CDR2 YSYEKL. The J segment lost 3 bases and the V segment lost 6 bases, leaving 13 bases of the junction unmatched. This CDR3 comprises 17 residues. The CDR3: CASSHRGREGQTDTQYF. The CDR3 DNA reads TGCGCCAGCAGTCACCGGGGGCGGGAGGGCCAGACAGATACGCAGTATTTT.

The rearrangement uses TRBV19 and TRBJ2-2; no clear D gene. Trimming took 7 bases from V and 0 from J, leaving 15 bases between them. Germline V CDR1 and CDR2: LNHDA, SQIVND (reference sequence). The CDR3 extends over 16 amino acids. The CDR3 spells CASKPGRPPNTGELFF. The CDR3 nucleotides read TGTGCCAGTAAACCAGGACGGCCGCCGAACACCGGGGAGCTGTTTTTT.

The V call is TRBV15, the J call TRBJ1-1, with D uncertain. The germline V and J ends were trimmed by 1 base and 0 bases, with 9 bases remaining between them. CDR3 length equals 15 residues. Per the germline V gene, CDR1 is LNHNV and CDR2 is YYDKDF (reference sequence). The CDR3 is CATSRGAGMNTEAFF. The CDR3 DNA reads TGTGCCACCAGCAGAGGGGCAGGCATGAACACTGAAGCTTTCTTT.

The J gene is TRBJ1-2, the V gene TRBV6-5, with D hard to call. Germline V lookup: CDR1 MNHEY, CDR2 SVGAGI. The CDR3 is 12 amino acids. V was shortened by 5 bases and J by 6 bases, with 10 bases between the two germline ends. The CDR3 protein is CASSRRGNGYTF. DNA of the CDR3: TGTGCCAGCAGTCGGAGAGGGAATGGCTACACCTTC.